This T cell receptor (beta chain) was sequenced in a study of radiotherapy plus CTLA-4 blockade in lung cancer. This clone was detected a few times. Profiled with immunoSEQ multiplex PCR; TCRdb holds only in-frame clones, not every one. The repertoire holds about 13,000 clones, with about 87% as singletons. The CDR3 covers 17 residues. Trimming took 4 bases from V and 0 from J, leaving 14 bases between them. Germline V gene lookup returns CDR1 SGHDT and CDR2 YYEEEE. Sequencing used peripheral blood, obtained from a patient treated with radiotherapy plus ipilimumab. This clonotype originated in a human donor with non-small cell lung cancer that progressed on radiotherapy plus ipilimumab. Some clones in this sample may be carry-over from other donors' samples. J is TRBJ2-6 and V is TRBV5-6; D not certain. The CDR3 bases are TGTGCCAGCAGCCGCCGGTCCCGTATCTCTGGGGCCAACGTCCTGACTTTC. Amino acid sequence: CASSRRSRISGANVLTF.